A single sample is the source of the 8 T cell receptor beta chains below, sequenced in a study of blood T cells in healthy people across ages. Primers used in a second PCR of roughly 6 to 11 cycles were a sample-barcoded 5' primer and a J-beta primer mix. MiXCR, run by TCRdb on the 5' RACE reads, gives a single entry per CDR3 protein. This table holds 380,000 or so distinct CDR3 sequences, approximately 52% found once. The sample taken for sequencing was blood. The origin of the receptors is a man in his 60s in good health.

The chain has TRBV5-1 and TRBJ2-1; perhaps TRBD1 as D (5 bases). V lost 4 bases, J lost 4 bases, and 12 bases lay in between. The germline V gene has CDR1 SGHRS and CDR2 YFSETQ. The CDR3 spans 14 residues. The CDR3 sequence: CASSVQDTYNEQFF. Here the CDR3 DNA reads TGCGCCAGCAGCGTACAGGACACGTACAATGAGCAGTTCTTC.

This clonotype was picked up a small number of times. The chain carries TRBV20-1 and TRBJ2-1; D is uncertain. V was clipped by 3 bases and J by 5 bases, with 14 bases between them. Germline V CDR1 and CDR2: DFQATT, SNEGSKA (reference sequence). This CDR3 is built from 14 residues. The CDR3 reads CSARDDEANNEQFF. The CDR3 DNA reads TGCAGTGCTAGGGACGACGAGGCAAACAATGAGCAGTTCTTC.

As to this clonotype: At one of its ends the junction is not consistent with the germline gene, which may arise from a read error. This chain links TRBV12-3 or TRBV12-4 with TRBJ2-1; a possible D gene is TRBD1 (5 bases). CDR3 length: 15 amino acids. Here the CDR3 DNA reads TGTGCCAGCAGCCCTCCCCAGGGTGTAATAAATGGGCAGTTCTTC. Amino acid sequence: CASSPPQGVINGQFF.

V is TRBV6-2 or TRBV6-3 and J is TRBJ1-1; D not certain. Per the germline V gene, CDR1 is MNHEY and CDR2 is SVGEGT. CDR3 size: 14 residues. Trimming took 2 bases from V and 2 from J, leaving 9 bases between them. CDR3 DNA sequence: TGTGCCAGCAGTTACCTAATGTTAAACACTGAAGCTTTCTTT. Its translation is CASSYLMLNTEAFF.

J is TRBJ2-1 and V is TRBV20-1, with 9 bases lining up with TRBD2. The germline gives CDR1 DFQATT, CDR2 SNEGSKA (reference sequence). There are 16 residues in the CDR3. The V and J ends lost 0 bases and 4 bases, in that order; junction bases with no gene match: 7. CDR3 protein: CSARDVLAGRYNEQFF. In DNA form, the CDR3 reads TGCAGTGCTAGAGATGTCCTAGCGGGAAGGTACAATGAGCAGTTCTTC.

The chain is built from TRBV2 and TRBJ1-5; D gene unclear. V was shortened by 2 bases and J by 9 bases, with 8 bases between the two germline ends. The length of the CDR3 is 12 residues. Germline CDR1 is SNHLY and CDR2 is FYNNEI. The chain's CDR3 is CASSEWVGPQHF. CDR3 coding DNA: TGTGCCAGCAGTGAATGGGTTGGGCCCCAGCATTTT. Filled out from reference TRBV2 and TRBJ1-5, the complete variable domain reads EPEVTQTPSHQVTQMGQEVILRCVPISNHLYFYWYRQILGQKVEFLVSFYNNEISEKSEIFDDQFSVERPDGSNFTLKIRSTKLEDSAMYFCASSEWVGPQHFGDGTRLSIL.

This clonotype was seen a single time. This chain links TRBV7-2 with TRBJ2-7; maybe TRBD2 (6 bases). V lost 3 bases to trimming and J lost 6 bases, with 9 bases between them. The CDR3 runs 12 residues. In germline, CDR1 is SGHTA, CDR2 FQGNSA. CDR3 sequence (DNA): TGTGCCAGCAGCTTGACTAGAAGCGAGCAGTACTTC. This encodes CASSLTRSEQYF.

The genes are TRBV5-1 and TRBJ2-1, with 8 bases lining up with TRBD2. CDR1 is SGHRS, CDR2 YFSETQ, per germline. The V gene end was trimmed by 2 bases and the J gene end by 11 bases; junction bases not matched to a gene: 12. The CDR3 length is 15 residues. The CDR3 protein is CASSLGSGSGDKQFF. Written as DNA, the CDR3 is TGCGCCAGCAGCTTAGGGAGCGGGAGTGGGGATAAGCAGTTCTTC.